This TCR beta chain is from a study of Graves' ophthalmopathy and Graves' hyperthyroidism. The V end was cut by 4 bases, the J end by 7 bases, with 10 bases between. CDR3 length: 12 amino acids. Germline V gene sequence: CDR1 MNHEY, CDR2 SMNVEV (reference sequence). Beta-chain TCR CDR3 regions were amplified from RNA transcripts. HTBI primers primed a first-round RT-PCR, and a second-round multiplex PCR followed. TCRdb reanalysed the multiplex PCR reads using MiXCR and keeps one entry per CDR3 protein. The table lists 400,000 to 450,000 distinct CDR3 sequences, over 20% of them singletons. The chain links TRBV27 to TRBJ1-2; D is undetermined. Input material: peripheral blood. The clonotype was recovered from a woman between 18 and 29 years old with stable Graves' hyperthyroidism. In DNA, the CDR3 is TGTGCCAGCAGTTCGACCACCGGTGGCTACACCTTC. It encodes CASSSTTGGYTF.